Below, 12 T cell receptor beta chains from the same sample are listed, as sequenced in a study of blood T cells in healthy people across ages. A J-beta primer mix and a sample-barcoded 5' primer were used in a second PCR of about 7 to 12 cycles. TCRdb recomputed calls from the 5' RACE reads with MiXCR, one row per CDR3 protein. The sample records 780,000 or so distinct CDR3 sequences, roughly 50% being singletons. The sequencing input was blood. The receptors derive from a man older than 75 in good health.

V is TRBV5-5 and J is TRBJ2-7; 9 nucleotides line up with TRBD2. The germline CDR1 and CDR2 sequences are SGHKS and YYEKEE (reference sequence). The CDR3 is made up of 14 amino acids. The junction had 4 bases not matched to a gene; V was cut back by 3 bases and J by 3 bases. This chain's CDR3 is CASSSGTSHYEQYF. DNA for the CDR3: TGTGCCAGCAGCTCCGGGACTAGCCACTACGAGCAGTACTTC.

V gene TRBV27 combines with J gene TRBJ2-7; no clear D gene. Germline CDR1 MNHEY, CDR2 SMNVEV (reference sequence). The V end lost 5 bases, the J end lost 7 bases, and 9 bases lay between the germline ends. The CDR3 consists of 11 residues. CDR3 sequence: CASSTETEQYF. In DNA form, the CDR3 reads TGTGCCAGCAGTACAGAGACAGAGCAGTACTTC.

Comments on this clonotype: A junction boundary mismatches the germline segment, possibly from a read error. The CDR3 sequence: CASSVESSGSVSYNEQFF. CDR3 nucleotide sequence: TGTGCCAGTAGCGTAGAGTCAAGCGGGAGTGTCTCCTACAATGAGCAGTTCTTC. This chain joins TRBV9 and TRBJ2-1; 8 bases align to TRBD2. The CDR3 has 18 amino acids. The V gene's germline CDR1 is SGDLS and CDR2 YYNGEE.

This clonotype has a single count. This chain links TRBV11-1 with TRBJ2-1; 8 bases align to TRBD1. V lost 5 bases, J lost 4 bases, and 10 bases stayed unmatched. Germline values: CDR1 SGHAT, CDR2 FQDESV (reference sequence). CDR3 length equals 16 residues. The CDR3 sequence is CASSDQRQGRYNEQFF. CDR3 bases: TGTGCCAGCAGCGACCAACGACAGGGGCGGTACAATGAGCAGTTCTTC.

This clonotype was observed a handful of times. V is TRBV9 and J is TRBJ2-7; D may be TRBD1 (5 bases). The CDR3 loop spans 12 amino acids. Trimming removed 2 bases from V and 7 bases from J, with 10 bases in between. Germline-derived CDR1 and CDR2 are SGDLS and YYNGEE. CDR3 loop: CASSVWGGEQYF. The CDR3 coding sequence is TGTGCCAGCAGCGTTTGGGGCGGAGAGCAGTACTTC. Full variable domain (rest looked up from reference TRBV9 and TRBJ2-7): DSGVTQTPKHLITATGQRVTLRCSPRSGDLSVYWYQQSLDQGLQFLIQYYNGEERAKGNILERFSAQQFPDLHSELNLSSLELGDSALYFCASSVWGGEQYFGPGTRLTVT.

This clonotype has a single count. V gene TRBV6-5 combines with J gene TRBJ2-5; TRBD1 matches 9 bases. V was clipped by 6 bases and J by 11 bases; unmatched bases: 16. The CDR3 sequence is 15 residues long. Germline V CDR1 and CDR2: MNHEY, SVGAGI. The CDR3 region has the DNA TGTGCCAGCAGGTCTGGACAGGGGCGTATCGATGAGCAGTACTTC. Its protein product is CASRSGQGRIDEQYF.

This clonotype has just one count. The V call is TRBV20-1, the J call TRBJ2-1; weak D call: TRBD1 (6 bases). This CDR3 comprises 14 residues. Trimming cost V 0 bases and J 13 bases, with 19 bases left between them. CDR1 and CDR2 (germline): DFQATT, SNEGSKA (reference sequence). CDR3 in amino acids: CSAREGARGETQFF. CDR3 coding DNA: TGCAGTGCTAGAGAAGGGGCCAGGGGAGAGACCCAGTTCTTC.

The gene calls are TRBV2 and TRBJ2-5, with 9 bases identical to TRBD2. J lost 11 bases, V lost 6 bases, and 13 bases had no gene match. This CDR3 contains 14 residues. Looked up from germline, CDR1 is SNHLY and CDR2 is FYNNEI. In DNA form, the CDR3 reads TGTGCCAGCAGAGGACTAGCGCAATACAATGAGCAGTACTTC. Amino acid sequence: CASRGLAQYNEQYF. Looking up the rest from reference TRBV2 and TRBJ2-5 gives the full variable domain: EPEVTQTPSHQVTQMGQEVILRCVPISNHLYFYWYRQILGQKVEFLVSFYNNEISEKSEIFDDQFSVERPDGSNFTLKIRSTKLEDSAMYFCASRGLAQYNEQYFGPGTRLLVL.

The chain carries TRBV5-1 and TRBJ2-7; TRBD1 agrees at 10 bases. This CDR3 has 15 residues. Germline V gene sequence: CDR1 SGHRS, CDR2 YFSETQ. Unmatched junction bases numbered 9, after V lost 4 bases and J lost 5 bases. The CDR3 DNA is TGCGCCAGCAGCCCCGCATTGGGACAGGGGAACGAGCAGTACTTC. Its protein is CASSPALGQGNEQYF.

This clonotype was picked up one time. The chain employs TRBV5-1 and TRBJ2-4; D gene unclear. Germline CDR1 reads SGHRS; CDR2 reads YFSETQ. V was cut by 4 bases and J by 3 bases, with 11 bases left in between. The length of the CDR3 is 14 residues. CDR3 nucleotide sequence: TGCGCCAGCAGCCCCACCAGAGGCAAAAACATTCAGTACTTC. Its translation is CASSPTRGKNIQYF.

V gene TRBV7-2 combines with J gene TRBJ2-7; no clear D gene. The CDR3 consists of 14 residues. Looked up from germline, CDR1 is SGHTA and CDR2 is FQGNSA. Trimming removed 2 bases from V and 4 bases from J, with 12 bases in between. The CDR3 is CASSLQAREYEQYF. CDR3 nucleotides: TGTGCCAGCAGCTTACAGGCGAGAGAATACGAGCAGTACTTC.

This clonotype was found a few times. The gene calls are TRBV25-1 and TRBJ2-4, with 9 bases matching TRBD1. Germline V gives CDR1 MGHDK, CDR2 SYGVNS. With 4 bases clipped from V and 4 bases from J, the junction kept 8 bases outside the gene matches. The CDR3 covers 16 residues. The CDR3 loop is CASSARDREQKNIQYF. The DNA for the CDR3 is TGTGCCAGCAGTGCCCGGGACAGGGAACAAAAAAACATTCAGTACTTC.